The 6 T cell receptor beta chains below come from one sample, sequenced in a study of T cells in Graves' hyperthyroidism and ophthalmopathy. Amplification yielded TCR beta CDR3 regions, with RNA transcripts as the source. First-round RT-PCR targeting the TCR CDR3 was performed with the HTBI primer set. TCRdb reanalysed the multiplex PCR reads using MiXCR and keeps one entry per CDR3 protein. The sample consists of about 400,000 distinct CDR3 sequences, under 15% of them appearing once. Sample: blood. The receptors shown here come from a woman aged 25 to 39 with Graves' hyperthyroidism.

Concerning this clonotype itself: This may be a read error: a much more frequent sequence differs by one nucleotide. The chain links TRBV7-2 to TRBJ2-2; the match to TRBD2 covers 9 bases. In germline, CDR1 is SGHTA, CDR2 FQGNSA. There are 15 residues in the CDR3. CDR3 loop: CASGSGGLSTGELSF. CDR3 DNA: TGTGCCAGCGGGAGCGGGGGGCTTTCCACCGGGGAGCTGTCTTTT.

With respect to this clonotype: This may be a read error: a much more frequent sequence differs by one nucleotide. This rearrangement joins TRBV11-2 to TRBJ2-7; 12 nucleotides line up with TRBD2. The CDR3 runs 14 residues. V dropped 5 bases and J dropped 7; count of bases not matched to a gene: 6. Germline CDR1 is SGHAT and CDR2 is FQNNGV. The CDR3 spells CASSPSGRAREQYF. The DNA for the CDR3 is TGTGCCAGCAGCCCTAGCGGGAGGGCCCGTGAGCAGTACTTC.

At least ten counts were recorded for this clonotype. The V call is TRBV5-5, the J call TRBJ2-1; weak D call: TRBD1 (5 bases). CDR1 SGHKS and CDR2 YYEKEE come from the germline V gene (reference sequence). The germline V and J ends were trimmed by 9 bases and 1 base, with 17 bases remaining between them. The CDR3 is 15 residues long. The CDR3 spells CATTGDSYSYNEQFF. CDR3 in DNA: TGTGCCACAACCGGAGACAGCTATTCCTACAATGAGCAGTTCTTC.

At least ten counts were recorded for this clonotype. The J gene is TRBJ1-5, the V gene TRBV24-1, with D perhaps matching TRBD1 (6 bases). The V end lost 3 bases, the J end lost 2 bases, and 10 bases lay between the germline ends. The CDR3 is made up of 15 amino acids. Germline V gene lookup returns CDR1 KGHDR and CDR2 SFDVKD. The CDR3 sequence: CATSDRGGGNQPQHF. The CDR3 DNA reads TGTGCCACCAGTGATAGGGGGGGCGGCAATCAGCCCCAGCATTTT.

V usage is TRBV14 and J usage is TRBJ2-5; D ambiguous. The germline CDR1 and CDR2 sequences are SGHDN and FVKESK. The length of the CDR3 is 12 residues. V gave up 2 bases and J gave up 2 bases, with 3 bases separating them. The CDR3, as DNA: TGTGCCAGCAGCCAACATCAAGAGACCCAGTACTTC. Translated, it gives CASSQHQETQYF.

This chain connects TRBV10-3 to TRBJ1-1; D gene uncertain. This CDR3 has 15 residues. Looked up from germline, CDR1 is ENHRY and CDR2 is SYGVKD. Trimming removed 4 bases from V and 1 base from J, with 13 bases in between. The CDR3 reads CAISAWPTTNTEAFF. The CDR3 nucleotides are TGTGCCATCAGTGCTTGGCCAACGACGAACACTGAAGCTTTCTTT.